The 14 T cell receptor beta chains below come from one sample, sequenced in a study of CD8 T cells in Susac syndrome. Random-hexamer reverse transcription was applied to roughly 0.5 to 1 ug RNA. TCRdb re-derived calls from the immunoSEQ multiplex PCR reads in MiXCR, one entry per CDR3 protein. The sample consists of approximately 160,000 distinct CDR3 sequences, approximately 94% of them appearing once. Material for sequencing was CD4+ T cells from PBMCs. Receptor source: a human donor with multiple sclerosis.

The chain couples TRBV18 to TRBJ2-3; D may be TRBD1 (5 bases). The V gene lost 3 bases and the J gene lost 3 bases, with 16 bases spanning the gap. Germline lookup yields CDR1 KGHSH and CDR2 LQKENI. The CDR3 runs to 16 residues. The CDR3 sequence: CASSPLSQAVTDTQYF. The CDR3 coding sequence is TGTGCCAGCTCACCCCTTTCACAGGCCGTGACAGATACGCAGTATTTT.

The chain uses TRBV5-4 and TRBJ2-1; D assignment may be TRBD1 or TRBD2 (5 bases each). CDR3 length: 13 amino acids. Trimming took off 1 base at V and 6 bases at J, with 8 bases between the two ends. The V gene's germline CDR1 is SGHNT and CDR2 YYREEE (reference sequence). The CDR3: CASSLRGANEQFF. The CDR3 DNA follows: TGTGCCAGCAGCTTGCGAGGGGCCAATGAGCAGTTCTTC.

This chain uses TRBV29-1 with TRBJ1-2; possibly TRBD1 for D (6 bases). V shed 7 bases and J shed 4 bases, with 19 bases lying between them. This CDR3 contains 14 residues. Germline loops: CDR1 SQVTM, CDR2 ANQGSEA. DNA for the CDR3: TGCAGCGCCTCGGTAGGGGGGAAAAGCTATGGCTACACCTTC. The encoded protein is CSASVGGKSYGYTF.

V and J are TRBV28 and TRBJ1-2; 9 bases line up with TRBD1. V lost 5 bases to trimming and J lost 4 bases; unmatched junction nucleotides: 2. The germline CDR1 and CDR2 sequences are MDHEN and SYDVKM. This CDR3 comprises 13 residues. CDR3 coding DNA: TGTGCCAGCAGTCCGGGACAGGGCTATGGCTACACCTTC. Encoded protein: CASSPGQGYGYTF.

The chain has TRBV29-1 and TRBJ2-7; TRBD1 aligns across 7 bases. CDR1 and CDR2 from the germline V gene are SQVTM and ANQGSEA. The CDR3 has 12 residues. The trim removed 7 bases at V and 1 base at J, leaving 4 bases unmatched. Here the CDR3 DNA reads TGCAGCGCGGGACAGACATCCTACGAGCAGTACTTC. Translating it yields CSAGQTSYEQYF.

This CDR3 reads CASSPDITAPLHF. The DNA for the CDR3 is TGTGCCAGCAGCCCCGATATTACAGCACCCCTCCACTTT. The rearrangement joins TRBV3-1 to TRBJ1-6; D is uncertain. V was trimmed by 4 bases and J by 11 bases, leaving 12 bases between them. Germline values: CDR1 LGHDT, CDR2 YNNKEL (reference sequence). CDR3 length: 13 amino acids.

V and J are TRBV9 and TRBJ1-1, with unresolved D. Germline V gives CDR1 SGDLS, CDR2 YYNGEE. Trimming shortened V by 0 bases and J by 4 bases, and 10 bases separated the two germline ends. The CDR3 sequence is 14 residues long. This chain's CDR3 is CASSVDPSGTEAFF. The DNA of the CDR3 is TGTGCCAGCAGCGTAGACCCCTCCGGCACTGAAGCTTTCTTT.

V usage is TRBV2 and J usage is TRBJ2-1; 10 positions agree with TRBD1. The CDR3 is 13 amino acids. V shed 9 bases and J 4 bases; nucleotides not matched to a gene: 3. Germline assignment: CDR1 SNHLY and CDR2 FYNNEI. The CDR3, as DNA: TGTGCCAGGTCGGGACAGGGGTACAATGAGCAGTTCTTC. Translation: CARSGQGYNEQFF. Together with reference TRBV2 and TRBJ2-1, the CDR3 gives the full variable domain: EPEVTQTPSHQVTQMGQEVILRCVPISNHLYFYWYRQILGQKVEFLVSFYNNEISEKSEIFDDQFSVERPDGSNFTLKIRSTKLEDSAMYFCARSGQGYNEQFFGPGTRLTVL.

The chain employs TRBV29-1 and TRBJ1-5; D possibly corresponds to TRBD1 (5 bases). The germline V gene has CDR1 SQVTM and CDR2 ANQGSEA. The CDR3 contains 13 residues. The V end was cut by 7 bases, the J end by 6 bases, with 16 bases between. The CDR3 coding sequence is TGCAGCGCTTCTGGGGGTTTGAGTCAGCCCCAGCATTTT. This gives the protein CSASGGLSQPQHF.

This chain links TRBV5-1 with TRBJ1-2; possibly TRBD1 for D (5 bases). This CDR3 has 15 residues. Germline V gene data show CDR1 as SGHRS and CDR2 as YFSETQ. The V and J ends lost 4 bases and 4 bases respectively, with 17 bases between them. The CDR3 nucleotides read TGCGCCAGCAGCCCCTCCCCGGGACTGCTCTATGGCTACACCTTC. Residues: CASSPSPGLLYGYTF.

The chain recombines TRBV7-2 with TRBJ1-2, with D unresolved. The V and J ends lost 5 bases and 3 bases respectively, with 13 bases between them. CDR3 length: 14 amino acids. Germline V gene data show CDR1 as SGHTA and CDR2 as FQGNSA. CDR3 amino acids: CASSPRLPDYGYTF. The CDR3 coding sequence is TGTGCCAGCAGCCCCAGACTCCCCGACTATGGCTACACCTTC.

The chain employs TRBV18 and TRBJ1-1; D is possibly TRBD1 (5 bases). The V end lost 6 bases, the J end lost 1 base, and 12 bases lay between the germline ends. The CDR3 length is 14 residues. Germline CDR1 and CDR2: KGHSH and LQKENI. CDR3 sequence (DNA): TGTGCCAGCTCGCCCACTACAGGGAACACTGAAGCTTTCTTT. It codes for CASSPTTGNTEAFF.

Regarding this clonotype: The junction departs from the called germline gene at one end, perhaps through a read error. The CDR3: CASSQGAKTGELFF. The DNA for the CDR3 is TGTGCCAGCAGCCAAGGAGCGAAGACCGGGGAGCTGTTTTTT. The chain is built from TRBV6-2 or TRBV6-3 and TRBJ2-2; D call uncertain. The CDR3 runs to 14 residues. The V gene's germline CDR1 is MNHEY and CDR2 SVGEGT.

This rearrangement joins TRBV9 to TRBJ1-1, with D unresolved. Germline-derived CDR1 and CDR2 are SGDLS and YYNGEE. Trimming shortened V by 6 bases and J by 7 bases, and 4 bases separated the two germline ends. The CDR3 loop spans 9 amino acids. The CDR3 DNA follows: TGTGCCAGCACCCGTGAAGCTTTCTTT. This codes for CASTREAFF.